This T cell receptor beta chain was identified during a study of T cells in localized non-small cell lung cancer. Study-wide findings and caveats: A denser population of T cells in blood accompanied longer overall survival. There were a median 57 of the top 100 tumor clones appearing in adjacent lung. Uninvolved adjacent lung had more T cell clonality than any other tissue, topping tumor. Only one tumor region was sequenced, so heterogeneity remains possible.

This clone was recorded once. The target antigen is unknown. Clones were read by immunoSEQ multiplex PCR, and TCRdb kept only the in-frame ones, dropping some. The table includes 70,000 to 100,000 clones, around 90% detected once. This receptor was taken from a woman aged 40 to 75 with stage II squamous cell lung carcinoma. The material sequenced was PBMCs, taken before any cancer treatment.

The CDR3 DNA reads TGTGCCACCAAACAGGGGAGGGTCTACGAGCAGTACTTC. This encodes CATKQGRVYEQYF. The J gene is TRBJ2-7, the V gene TRBV6-1, with D tentatively TRBD1 or TRBD2 (7 bases each). Trimming removed 10 bases at V and 3 bases at J, with 16 bases between. There are 13 residues in the CDR3. Germline assignment: CDR1 MNHNS and CDR2 SASEGT.